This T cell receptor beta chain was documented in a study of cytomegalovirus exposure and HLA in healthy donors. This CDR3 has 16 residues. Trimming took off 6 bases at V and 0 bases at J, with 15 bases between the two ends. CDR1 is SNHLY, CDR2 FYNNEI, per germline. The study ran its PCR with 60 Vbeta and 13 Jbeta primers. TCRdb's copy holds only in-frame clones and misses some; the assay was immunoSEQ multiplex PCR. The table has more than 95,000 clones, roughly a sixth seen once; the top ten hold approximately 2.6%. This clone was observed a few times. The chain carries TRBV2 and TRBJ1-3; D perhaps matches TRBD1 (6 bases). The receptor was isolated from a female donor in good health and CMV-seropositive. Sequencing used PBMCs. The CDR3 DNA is TGTGCCAGCAGCTCAGGGGAAGGGTTCTCTGGAAACACCATATATTTT. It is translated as CASSSGEGFSGNTIYF. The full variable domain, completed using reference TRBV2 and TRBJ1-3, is EPEVTQTPSHQVTQMGQEVILRCVPISNHLYFYWYRQILGQKVEFLVSFYNNEISEKSEIFDDQFSVERPDGSNFTLKIRSTKLEDSAMYFCASSSGEGFSGNTIYFGEGSWLTVV.